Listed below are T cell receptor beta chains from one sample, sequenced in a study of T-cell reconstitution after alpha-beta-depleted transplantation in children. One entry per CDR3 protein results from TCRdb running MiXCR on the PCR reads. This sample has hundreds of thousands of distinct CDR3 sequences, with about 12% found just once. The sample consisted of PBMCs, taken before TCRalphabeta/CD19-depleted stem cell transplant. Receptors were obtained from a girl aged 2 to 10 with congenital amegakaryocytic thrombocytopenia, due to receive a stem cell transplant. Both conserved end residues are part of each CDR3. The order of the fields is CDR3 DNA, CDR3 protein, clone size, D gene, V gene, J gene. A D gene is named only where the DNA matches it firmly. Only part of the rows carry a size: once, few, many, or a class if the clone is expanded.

CDR3nt: TGTGCCAGCAGTTACTCACCCTTGGACGGTCGCGAGCAGTACTTC; CDR3aa: CASSYSPLDGREQYF; abundance: NA; d_gene: NA; v_gene: TRBV6-5; j_gene: TRBJ2-7
CDR3nt: TGTGCCAGCAGCCAACAACCCAGGGGGTTAGGGGAAGATACGCAGTATTTT; CDR3aa: CASSQQPRGLGEDTQYF; abundance: few; d_gene: TRBD1; v_gene: TRBV3-1; j_gene: TRBJ2-3
CDR3nt: TGTGCCAGCAGCTTACGCACCCCCTGGAGCTCCTACAATGAGCAGTTCTTC; CDR3aa: CASSLRTPWSSYNEQFF; abundance: many; d_gene: NA; v_gene: TRBV7-9; j_gene: TRBJ2-1
CDR3nt: TGTGCCAGCAGTCCGGACTTTACCCCAAACTATGGCTACACCTTC; CDR3aa: CASSPDFTPNYGYTF; abundance: NA; d_gene: NA; v_gene: TRBV27; j_gene: TRBJ1-2
CDR3nt: TGTGCCAGCAGCCCGACTACTAAAGGGGTGGAGTACTTC; CDR3aa: CASSPTTKGVEYF; abundance: many; d_gene: NA; v_gene: TRBV6-5; j_gene: TRBJ2-7
CDR3nt: TGCAGTGCGGGGGAGACAGGGGACACTGAAGCTTTCTTT; CDR3aa: CSAGETGDTEAFF; abundance: once; d_gene: TRBD1; v_gene: TRBV20-1; j_gene: TRBJ1-1
CDR3nt: TGCAGTGCAAAGAGGGGGCAGTTGCCCCAGCATTTT; CDR3aa: CSAKRGQLPQHF; abundance: NA; d_gene: TRBD1; v_gene: TRBV20-1; j_gene: TRBJ1-5
CDR3nt: TGTGCCAGCAGCTTAGGGTATATTAGCGGGACTTACAATGAGCAGTTCTTC; CDR3aa: CASSLGYISGTYNEQFF; abundance: few; d_gene: TRBD2; v_gene: TRBV7-9; j_gene: TRBJ2-1
CDR3nt: TGTGCCAGCAGCTCCCCGGGACTAGCATTTGCTGGGGCCAACGTCCTGACTTTC; CDR3aa: CASSSPGLAFAGANVLTF; abundance: many; d_gene: TRBD2; v_gene: TRBV12-3/TRBV12-4; j_gene: TRBJ2-6
CDR3nt: TGTGCCAGTTGTAGCGGGGGGGCCCCCTACGAGCAGTACTTC; CDR3aa: CASCSGGAPYEQYF; abundance: NA; d_gene: TRBD2; v_gene: TRBV12-3/TRBV12-4; j_gene: TRBJ2-7
CDR3nt: TGCAGTGCTAGACAGGACGGGCCCCCCGTAACCGATGAGCAGTTCTTC; CDR3aa: CSARQDGPPVTDEQFF; abundance: NA; d_gene: NA; v_gene: TRBV20-1; j_gene: TRBJ2-1